This TCR beta chain comes out of a study of blood T cell repertoires in COVID-19. The CDR3 loop spans 13 amino acids. Germline V gives CDR1 SQVTM, CDR2 ANQGSEA. V was clipped by 3 bases and J by 1 base, with 8 bases between them. Methods used by the authors: By means of reference gene primer amplification, nucleated cell counts were estimated. TCRdb's copy holds only in-frame clones and misses some; the assay was immunoSEQ multiplex PCR. V, J and clone size are taken as reported in that table, and D and trimming were inferred from the DNA itself. The sample includes around 220,000 clones, less than 90% of them seen just once. Recovery meant two consecutive negative NP/OP PCR tests, professional clearance, or resolved symptoms.

The V call is TRBV29-1, the J call TRBJ2-3; D is perhaps TRBD1 (6 bases). The receptor comes from a woman aged 40 to 50 who had recovered from COVID-19. The sequenced sample was PBMCs or T cells enriched from blood (not recorded which). As DNA, the CDR3 is TGCAGCGTTGATAAGGGGGGCACAGATACGCAGTATTTT. It yields the protein CSVDKGGTDTQYF.